The clone carrying this T cell receptor (beta chain) was counted only a few times. What it binds is unknown. Per germline, CDR1 GTSNPN and CDR2 SVGIG (reference sequence). V shed 0 bases and J shed 3 bases, with 2 bases lying between them. The CDR3 has 11 amino acids. The data belong to a study of tumor-infiltrating lymphocytes in localized non-small cell lung cancer. About the research overall: Some samples were collected after neoadjuvant chemotherapy; smokers, never-smokers and several histologies were included.

Overall study findings and caveats: Each assay used a separate piece of the same tissue.

The table came from immunoSEQ multiplex PCR; TCRdb's copy has only in-frame clones and leaves some out. There are approximately 15,000 clones in the sample; around 74% occur only once, and 9.1% lies in the top ten. V gene TRBV30 combines with J gene TRBJ2-5; D gene ambiguous. The sequencing sample was made of lung tumor tissue. This TCR came from a human donor with non-small cell lung cancer. CDR3 nucleotides: TGTGCCTGGAGTGTAGAAGAGACCCAGTACTTC. Translating it yields CAWSVEETQYF.